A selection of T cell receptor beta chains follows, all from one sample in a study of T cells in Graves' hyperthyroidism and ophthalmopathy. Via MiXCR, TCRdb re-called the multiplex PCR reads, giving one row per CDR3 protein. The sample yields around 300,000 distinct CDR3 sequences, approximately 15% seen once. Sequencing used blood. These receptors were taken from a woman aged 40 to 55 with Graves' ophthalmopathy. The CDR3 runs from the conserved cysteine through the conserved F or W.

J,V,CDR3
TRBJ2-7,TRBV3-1,CASSQAAGSYEQYF
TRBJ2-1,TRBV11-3,CASSLGTKNNEQFF
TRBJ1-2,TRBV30,CAWSEGTHYGYTF
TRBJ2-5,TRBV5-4,CASSLGLADQETQYF
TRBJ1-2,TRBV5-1,CASSLDDGEVVDGYTF
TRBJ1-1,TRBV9,CASSVGDRSEAFF
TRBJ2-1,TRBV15,CATSRDLFGEPSSYNEQFF
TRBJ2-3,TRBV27,CASSFQGRSRTDTQYF
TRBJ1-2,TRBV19,CASSIVDRGIATF
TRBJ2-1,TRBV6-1,CASTQLKGVSYNEQFF
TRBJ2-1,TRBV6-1,CASSDASHRATLSYNEQFF
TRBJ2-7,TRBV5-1,CASRRDTLSWEQYF
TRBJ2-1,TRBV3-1,CASSRRGGLSYNEQFF
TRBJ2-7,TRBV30,CAWRRKGGQLYEQYF
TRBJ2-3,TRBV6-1,CASSEPRGDTQYF
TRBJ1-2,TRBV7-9,CASSSFLGSYGYTF
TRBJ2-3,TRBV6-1,CASSEQGARISTDTQYF
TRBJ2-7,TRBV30,CAWSQGLGYEQYF
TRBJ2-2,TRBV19,CASQAQNTGELFF
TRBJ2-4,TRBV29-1,CSAQNGGLGRGDKNIQYF
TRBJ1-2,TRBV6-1,CASSDDRGGLRYTF
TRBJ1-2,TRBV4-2,CASNNRQGANYGYTF
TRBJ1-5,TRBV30,CAWSVGTYINQPQHF
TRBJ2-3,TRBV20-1,CSASLTTDTQYF
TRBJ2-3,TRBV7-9,CASRDGLAESTDTQYF
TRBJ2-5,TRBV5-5,CASSSTSGSLGETQYF
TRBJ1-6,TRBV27,CASSKKPWEEGYSPLHF
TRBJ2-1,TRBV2,CASSQGGQGINEQFF
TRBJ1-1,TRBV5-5,CASSPTGDTEAFF
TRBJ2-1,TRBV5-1,CASSPEGPGYNEQFF
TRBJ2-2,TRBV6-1,CASKPGANTGELFF
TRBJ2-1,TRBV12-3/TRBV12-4,CASSLIGRGSYNEQFF
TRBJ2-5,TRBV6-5,CASSYGGQETQYF
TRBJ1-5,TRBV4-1,CAGSQRQGGNQPQHF
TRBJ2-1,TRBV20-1,CSAQGGSYNEQFF
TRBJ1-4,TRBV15,CATSRQGREKLFF
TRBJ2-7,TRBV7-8,CASSSQGSYEQYF
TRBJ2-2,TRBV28,CASSRAGGRAGELFF
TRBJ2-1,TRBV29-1,CSAKPQGGSYNEQFF
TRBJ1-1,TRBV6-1,CTSRHQRRQTEAFF
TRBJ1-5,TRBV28,CASSDRDRRDNQPQHF
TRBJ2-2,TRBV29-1,CSVTRDPTGELFF
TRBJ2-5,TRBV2,CASSVQETQYF
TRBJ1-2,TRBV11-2,CASSRNTGGSSYTF
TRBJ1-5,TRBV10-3,CATSQGGQPQHF
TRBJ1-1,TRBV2,CASRGDRMYTEAFF
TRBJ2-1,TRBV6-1,CASKRGRGGARYNEQFF
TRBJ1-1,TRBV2,CASKFLGQGNTEAFF
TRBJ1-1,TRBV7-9,CASGEGPEAFF
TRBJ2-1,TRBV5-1,CASSSNSGSYNEQFF
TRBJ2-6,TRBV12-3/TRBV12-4,CATLGGANVLTF
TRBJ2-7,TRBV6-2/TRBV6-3,CASSALTSGGALNEQYF
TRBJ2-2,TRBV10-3,CATGDSAGTGELFF
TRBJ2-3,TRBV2,CASTREGRKDTHYF
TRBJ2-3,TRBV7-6,CASSSRTSGTTDTQYF
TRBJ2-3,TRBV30,CAQTSLGDTQYF
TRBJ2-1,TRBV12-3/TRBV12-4,CASSLVPLVNNEQFF